These 27 T cell receptor beta chains share one sample of origin, sequenced in a study of T cell changes during pregnancy in multiple sclerosis. Measured with immunoSEQ multiplex PCR; TCRdb has only the in-frame clones, and not every one. The sample carries about 40,000 clones, roughly 90% recorded once. Source material: PBMCs (not recorded whether the cells were cultured). These receptors were taken from a female donor with multiple sclerosis, enrolled in a pregnancy study.

This sequence joins TRBV25-1 and TRBJ2-3, with D perhaps given as TRBD1 or TRBD2 (5 bases each). V was clipped by 6 bases and J by 5 bases, with 12 bases between them. CDR3 length: 13 amino acids. From germline, CDR1 is MGHDK and CDR2 SYGVNS. The CDR3 region is CASRGVREDTQYF. DNA of the CDR3: TGTGCCAGCAGGGGAGTCAGGGAAGATACGCAGTATTTT.

The chain recombines TRBV7-7 with TRBJ2-5, with 12 bases aligning to TRBD1. The CDR3 extends over 15 amino acids. Losses at the gene ends were 5 bases for V and 4 bases for J; bases not matched to a gene: 5. Germline-derived CDR1 and CDR2 are SSHAT and FNYEAQ (reference sequence). The CDR3 DNA follows: TGTGCCAGCAGCCTAGGGACAGGGGGCGGAGAGACCCAGTACTTC. Protein product: CASSLGTGGGETQYF. The full variable domain, completed using reference TRBV7-7 and TRBJ2-5, is GAGVSQSPRYKVTKRGQDVTLRCDPISSHATLYWYQQALGQGPEFLTYFNYEAQPDKSGLPSDRFSAERPEGSISTLTIQRTEQRDSAMYRCASSLGTGGGETQYFGPGTRLLVL.

The V gene is TRBV4-2, the J gene TRBJ2-1; 14 nucleotides align to TRBD2. Germline values: CDR1 LGHNA, CDR2 YNFKEQ. Losses at the gene ends were 1 base for V and 1 base for J; bases not matched to a gene: 3. There are 18 residues in the CDR3. In DNA, the CDR3 is TGTGCCAGCAGCCAAGGACTAGCGGGAGGGCCTTCCTACAATGAGCAGTTCTTC. It codes for CASSQGLAGGPSYNEQFF.

This chain connects TRBV4-2 to TRBJ2-4; no clear D. The length of the CDR3 is 14 residues. Germline V CDR1 and CDR2: LGHNA, YNFKEQ. The V gene lost 0 bases and the J gene lost 6 bases, with 9 bases spanning the gap. The CDR3 DNA reads TGTGCCAGCAGCCAAGAGGAACAGAGAAACATTCAGTACTTC. It encodes CASSQEEQRNIQYF.

This clone was observed a few times. The chain carries TRBV29-1 and TRBJ2-1; 7 positions agree with TRBD2. CDR1 and CDR2 from the germline V gene are SQVTM and ANQGSEA. The CDR3 length is 13 residues. J lost 1 base, V lost 4 bases, and 1 base had no gene match. The CDR3 is CSVGTRSYNEQFF. CDR3 coding DNA: TGCAGCGTTGGGACTAGGTCCTACAATGAGCAGTTCTTC.

This rearrangement joins TRBV27 to TRBJ2-1; D is possibly TRBD1 (6 bases). Germline CDR1 MNHEY, CDR2 SMNVEV (reference sequence). Trimming took 5 bases from V and 2 from J, leaving 13 bases between them. The CDR3 length is 15 residues. In DNA, the CDR3 is TGTGCCAGCAGTCCTGCCCAGGGGACCTACAATGAGCAGTTCTTC. It is translated as CASSPAQGTYNEQFF.

The genes are TRBV28 and TRBJ1-2, with 10 bases that match TRBD1. V lost 2 bases to trimming and J lost 5 bases; unmatched junction nucleotides: 2. The CDR3 length is 14 residues. Germline V gene data show CDR1 as MDHEN and CDR2 as SYDVKM. For the CDR3, the DNA is TGTGCCAGCAGTTTAGGACAGGGGGTTTATGGCTACACCTTC. It codes for CASSLGQGVYGYTF.

The V and J genes are TRBV7-8 and TRBJ2-6, with 7 bases matching TRBD1. CDR1 and CDR2 (germline): SGHVS, FQNEAQ. The CDR3 is 16 residues long. The ends lost 3 bases at V and 0 bases at J; junction bases unmatched: 2. CDR3 in amino acids: CASSFYRGSGANVLTF. The CDR3 region has the DNA TGTGCCAGCAGCTTTTACAGGGGCTCTGGGGCCAACGTCCTGACTTTC.

There are a few counts of this clone. The chain carries TRBV6-4 and TRBJ2-2, with unresolved D. The CDR3 runs 15 residues. The V gene's germline CDR1 is MRHNA and CDR2 SNTAGT. V was clipped by 3 bases and J by 0 bases, with 8 bases between them. CDR3 loop: CASSEDPANTGELFF. CDR3 nucleotide sequence: TGTGCCAGCAGTGAGGACCCTGCGAACACCGGGGAGCTGTTTTTT.

This clone was counted a single time. This chain connects TRBV30 to TRBJ2-7; D might be TRBD2 (5 bases). Germline-derived CDR1 and CDR2 are GTSNPN and SVGIG (reference sequence). The V end was cut by 3 bases, the J end by 5 bases, with 17 bases between. The CDR3 is 14 amino acids. DNA of the CDR3: TGTGCCTGGAGGCCCGGACTCCCAAGGGACGAGCAGTACTTC. It codes for CAWRPGLPRDEQYF.

The V call is TRBV10-2, the J call TRBJ2-3, with 8 bases that match TRBD2. V trimming: 7 bases; J trimming: 2 bases; junction bases outside the gene matches: 8. The length of the CDR3 is 15 residues. Germline-derived CDR1 and CDR2 are WSHSY and SAAADI. The CDR3 loop is CASTRVAGFTDTQYF. CDR3 nucleotide sequence: TGCGCCAGCACCCGGGTAGCGGGATTCACAGATACGCAGTATTTT.

The chain is built from TRBV7-6 and TRBJ1-2, with D perhaps TRBD1 (5 bases). The CDR3 extends over 13 amino acids. The germline gives CDR1 SGHVS, CDR2 FNYEAQ. V lost 4 bases to trimming and J lost 8 bases, with 14 bases between them. The CDR3 DNA reads TGTGCCAGCAGCTCCATGCAGGGAGGCGGCTACACCTTC. Translated: CASSSMQGGGYTF.

The CDR3 spells CASSRQLADHVEQYF. CDR3 in DNA: TGTGCCAGCAGCCGACAGTTAGCGGACCATGTCGAGCAGTACTTC. The chain links TRBV11-2 to TRBJ2-7; TRBD2 is a possible D gene (6 bases). This CDR3 is 15 amino acids long. V was trimmed by 5 bases and J by 6 bases, leaving 20 bases between them. Germline V gives CDR1 SGHAT, CDR2 FQNNGV.

V usage is TRBV1 and J usage is TRBJ1-1; the D call of TRBD1 is as the table states it, not checked on the DNA. TRBV1 is annotated as a pseudogene. The CDR3 has 16 amino acids. CDR3 sequence reads: CTKDQKGTGGHTEAFF. The CDR3 coding sequence is TGCACCAAAGACCAAAAGGGGACAGGGGGTCACACTGAAGCTTTCTTT.

This chain joins TRBV5-6 and TRBJ2-1; 10 nucleotides match TRBD2. Germline lookup yields CDR1 SGHDT and CDR2 YYEEEE. Losses at the gene ends were 0 bases for V and 4 bases for J; bases not matched to a gene: 10. The length of the CDR3 is 18 residues. The CDR3 reads CASSLAAASGSLYNEQFF. DNA of the CDR3: TGTGCCAGCAGCTTGGCGGCGGCTAGCGGGAGTCTATACAATGAGCAGTTCTTC.

The rearrangement uses TRBV5-4 and TRBJ1-2; TRBD1 matches 7 bases. This CDR3 is 13 amino acids long. V shed 4 bases, J shed 6 bases, and the junction held 6 bases outside the gene matches. Per germline, CDR1 SGHNT and CDR2 YYREEE (reference sequence). The CDR3 DNA reads TGTGCCAGCAGCATAGACAGGGTTGATGGCTACACCTTC. It is translated as CASSIDRVDGYTF.

The chain joins TRBV27 to TRBJ2-1, with 9 bases matching TRBD2. There are 17 residues in the CDR3. V dropped 6 bases and J dropped 1; count of bases not matched to a gene: 10. Germline CDR1 reads MNHEY; CDR2 reads SMNVEV (reference sequence). CDR3 bases: TGTGCCAGCAGCCCCACTCAGACTAGCGGATCCTACAATGAGCAGTTCTTC. This translates into CASSPTQTSGSYNEQFF.

The chain employs TRBV28 and TRBJ2-5; possible D gene TRBD1, 6 bases. CDR1 is MDHEN and CDR2 is SYDVKM in the germline V gene. The CDR3 loop spans 15 amino acids. V was cut by 5 bases and J by 4 bases, with 17 bases left in between. CDR3 nucleotide sequence: TGTGCCAGCAGTCCCGGGACAATAAGGGGAGAGACCCAGTACTTC. Translated, it gives CASSPGTIRGETQYF.

The chain combines TRBV4-1 with TRBJ2-2, with 8 bases lining up with TRBD2. Germline trimming cut 4 bases from V and 5 bases from J; bases unmatched to any gene: 18. The CDR3 contains 19 residues. Germline CDR1 reads MGHRA; CDR2 reads YSYEKL. DNA for the CDR3: TGCGCCAGCAGCCGGAAGAGGGCACAAGCGGGAGAAGGGACCGGGGAGCTGTTTTTT. It is translated as CASSRKRAQAGEGTGELFF.

The V gene is TRBV5-4, the J gene TRBJ2-2; D is possibly TRBD2 (7 bases). Trimming left V 4 bases short and J 4 bases short, with 17 bases between. There are 16 residues in the CDR3. The germline gives CDR1 SGHNT, CDR2 YYREEE (reference sequence). The CDR3, as DNA: TGTGCCAGCAGCGCAAAGGGGGGGACGATCACCGGGGAGCTGTTTTTT. It specifies CASSAKGGTITGELFF.

The rearrangement joins TRBV5-5 to TRBJ2-1; 8 bases agree with TRBD2. The CDR3 covers 15 residues. V trimming: 4 bases; J trimming: 6 bases; junction bases outside the gene matches: 9. Germline values: CDR1 SGHKS, CDR2 YYEKEE (reference sequence). The CDR3 DNA follows: TGTGCCAGCAGCATTGGGGGGACTAGGGCCAATGAGCAGTTCTTC. Protein sequence: CASSIGGTRANEQFF.

The rearrangement links TRBV6-4 to TRBJ2-2; D uncertain. Deletions cut 4 bases from V and 4 bases from J, with 10 bases between. CDR3 length equals 14 residues. The germline CDR1 and CDR2 sequences are MRHNA and SNTAGT. The DNA of the CDR3 is TGTGCCAGCAGTGCTGGAGAGAGCACCGGGGAGCTGTTTTTT. Translation gives CASSAGESTGELFF.

The chain is built from TRBV6-5 and TRBJ2-7, with 7 bases that match TRBD1. The V segment lost 5 bases and the J segment 2 bases; nucleotides outside the gene matches: 3. CDR1 MNHEY and CDR2 SVGAGI come from the germline V gene. The CDR3 consists of 13 residues. CDR3 sequence reads: CASSRQGTYEQYF. In DNA form, the CDR3 reads TGTGCCAGCAGTCGACAGGGAACCTACGAGCAGTACTTC.

V usage is TRBV30 and J usage is TRBJ2-3; 13 bases match TRBD2. The CDR3 is 15 amino acids. Germline loops: CDR1 GTSNPN, CDR2 SVGIG (reference sequence). J was trimmed by 4 bases and V by 0 bases; bases with no gene match: 1. DNA of the CDR3: TGTGCCTGGAGTGTACTAGCGGGAGGGTCAGATACGCAGTATTTT. Translation gives CAWSVLAGGSDTQYF.

The V call is TRBV7-9, the J call TRBJ1-3, with D perhaps TRBD1 (5 bases). V lost 2 bases to trimming and J lost 4 bases, with 15 bases between them. CDR3 length: 16 amino acids. Germline lookup yields CDR1 SEHNR and CDR2 FQNEAQ (reference sequence). In DNA form, the CDR3 reads TGTGCCAGCAGCTTAATCCGGGACGAGTACGGAAACACCATATATTTT. Residues: CASSLIRDEYGNTIYF.

The chain joins TRBV2 to TRBJ2-2; TRBD1 matches at 10 bases. The CDR3 has 14 amino acids. V lost 6 bases to trimming and J lost 7 bases; unmatched junction nucleotides: 5. In germline, CDR1 is SNHLY, CDR2 FYNNEI. The CDR3 loop reads CASRGQGLVGELFF. Written as DNA, the CDR3 is TGTGCCAGCAGGGGACAGGGGTTGGTCGGGGAGCTGTTTTTT.

This sequence joins TRBV29-1 and TRBJ2-1, with 10 bases fitting TRBD2. Germline V gives CDR1 SQVTM, CDR2 ANQGSEA. With 7 bases clipped from V and 5 bases from J, the junction kept 8 bases outside the gene matches. This CDR3 contains 14 residues. The CDR3 loop is CSATGTSANNEQFF. In nucleotides, the CDR3 is TGCAGCGCAACCGGGACTAGCGCTAACAATGAGCAGTTCTTC.